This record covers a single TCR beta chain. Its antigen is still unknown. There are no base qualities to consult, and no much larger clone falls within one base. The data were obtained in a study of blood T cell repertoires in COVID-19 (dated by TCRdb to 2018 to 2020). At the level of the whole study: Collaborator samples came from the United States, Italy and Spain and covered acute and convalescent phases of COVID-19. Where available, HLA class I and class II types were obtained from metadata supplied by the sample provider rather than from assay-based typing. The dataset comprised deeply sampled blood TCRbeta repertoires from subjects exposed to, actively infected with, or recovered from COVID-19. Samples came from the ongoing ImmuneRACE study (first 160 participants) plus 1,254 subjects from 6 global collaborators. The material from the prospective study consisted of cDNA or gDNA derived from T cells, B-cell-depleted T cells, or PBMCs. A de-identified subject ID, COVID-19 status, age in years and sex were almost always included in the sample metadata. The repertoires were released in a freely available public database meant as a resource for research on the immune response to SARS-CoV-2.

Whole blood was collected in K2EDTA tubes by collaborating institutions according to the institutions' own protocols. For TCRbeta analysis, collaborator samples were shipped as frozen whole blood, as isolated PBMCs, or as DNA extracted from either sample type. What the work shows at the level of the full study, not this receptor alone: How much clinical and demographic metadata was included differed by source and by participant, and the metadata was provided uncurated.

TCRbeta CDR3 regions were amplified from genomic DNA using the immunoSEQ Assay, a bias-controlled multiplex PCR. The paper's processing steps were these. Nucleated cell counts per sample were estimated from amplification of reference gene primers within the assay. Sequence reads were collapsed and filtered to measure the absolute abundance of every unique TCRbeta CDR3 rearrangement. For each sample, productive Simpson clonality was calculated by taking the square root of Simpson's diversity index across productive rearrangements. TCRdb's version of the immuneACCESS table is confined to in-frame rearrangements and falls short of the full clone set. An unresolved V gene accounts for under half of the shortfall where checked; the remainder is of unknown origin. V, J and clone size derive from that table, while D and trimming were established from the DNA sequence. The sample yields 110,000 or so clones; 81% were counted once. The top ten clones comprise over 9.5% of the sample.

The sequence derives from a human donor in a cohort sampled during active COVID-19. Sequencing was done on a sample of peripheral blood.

The sequence in DNA is TGCGCCAGCAGCTTGGCCTGGGACAGCGTATCCCTAATTGGGGGCTACACCTTC. This sequence encodes CASSLAWDSVSLIGGYTF. The chain links TRBV5-1 with TRBJ1-2, with 7 bases matching TRBD1. The CDR3, cysteine through phenylalanine, is 18 amino acids long. CDR3 DNA only is kept here, 54 bases in frame from base 1. The germline V gene specifies SGHRS as CDR1 and YFSETQ as CDR2. Clipping removes 0 bases from V and 8 bases from J, with 19 as the unmatched junction base count.